This T cell receptor (beta chain) stems from a study of T cells in Graves' hyperthyroidism and ophthalmopathy. The length of the CDR3 is 13 residues. CDR1 and CDR2 from the germline V gene are KGHSH and LQKENI. The V end lost 6 bases, the J end lost 2 bases, and 10 bases lay between the germline ends. Amplification targeted TCR beta CDR3 regions from RNA transcripts. The TCR CDR3 was amplified in a first-round RT-PCR using the HTBI primer set. TCRdb redid the calling of the multiplex PCR reads with MiXCR, one entry per CDR3 protein. The sample yields about 360,000 distinct CDR3 sequences, about 13% seen once.

The gene calls are TRBV18 and TRBJ2-5, with a tentative D call TRBD2 (6 bases). What was sequenced was blood. This TCR was sampled from a woman younger than 30 with Graves' hyperthyroidism. The CDR3, as DNA: TGTGCCAGCTCCCGGGGGATTCAAGAGACCCAGTACTTC. Amino acids: CASSRGIQETQYF.